These 17 T cell receptor beta chains share one sample of origin, sequenced in a study of beta chain features in type 1 diabetes. The study, taken as a whole, reports: A moderate, significant TCRB CDR3 shortening appeared in type 1 diabetes across four CD4+ subsets.

No antigen is known for these receptors. Of the isolated RNA, all was reverse transcribed, and so the sequenced material was expressed TCRB transcripts. Produced via immunoSEQ multiplex PCR; TCRdb's table is partial and in-frame only. This sample has about 700,000 clones, with about an eighth found just once. The sequencing sample was made of naive CD4+ T cells from blood. These TCRs come from a man between 18 and 35 years old with type 1 diabetes.

This clone was found a few times. The rearrangement uses TRBV11-2 and TRBJ2-2, with TRBD2 matching over 13 bases. CDR3 length: 15 amino acids. Trimming at V came to 7 bases and at J to 5 bases, leaving 4 bases not matched to a gene. Per the germline V gene, CDR1 is SGHAT and CDR2 is FQNNGV. CDR3 in DNA: TGTGCCAGCACTCCGGGACTAGCGGGGACCGGGGAGCTGTTTTTT. It translates to CASTPGLAGTGELFF.

The V gene is TRBV4-1, the J gene TRBJ2-4; unclear D gene. Germline V gene data show CDR1 as MGHRA and CDR2 as YSYEKL. Trimming left V 5 bases short and J 0 bases short, with 14 bases between. This CDR3 comprises 16 residues. The CDR3 region has the DNA TGCGCCAGCAGCTCCGGCCGGCCTTTAGCCAAAAACATTCAGTACTTC. This sequence encodes CASSSGRPLAKNIQYF.

This clone was seen only a few times. The V and J genes are TRBV18 and TRBJ1-2, with D unclear. Per germline, CDR1 KGHSH and CDR2 LQKENI. The V end lost 3 bases, the J end lost 1 base, and 9 bases lay between the germline ends. The length of the CDR3 is 14 residues. The CDR3 bases are TGTGCCAGCTCACCCAACGACAATAACTATGGCTACACCTTC. It codes for CASSPNDNNYGYTF.

Note on this clone: Other DNA sequences in this sample translate to the same CDR3. The chain couples TRBV30 to TRBJ2-6; perhaps TRBD2 as D (5 bases). The CDR3 covers 18 residues. V was clipped by 2 bases and J by 3 bases, with 20 bases between them. Germline V lookup: CDR1 GTSNPN, CDR2 SVGIG (reference sequence). CDR3 coding DNA: TGTGCCTGGAGTTCAATCCGGACTGGGTCTAGTGGGGCCAACGTCCTGACTTTC. Translated, it gives CAWSSIRTGSSGANVLTF.

For the CDR3, the DNA is TGTGCCAGCAGCCCTAGGGCGGGGAATAGCAATCAGCCCCAGCATTTT. It yields the protein CASSPRAGNSNQPQHF. V and J are TRBV7-2 and TRBJ1-5; D not certain. The germline gives CDR1 SGHTA, CDR2 FQGNSA. This CDR3 has 16 residues. V lost 5 bases to trimming and J lost 0 bases, with 14 bases between them.

This clone was found a few times. The rearrangement links TRBV10-3 to TRBJ2-5; TRBD2 matches at 8 bases. Looked up from germline, CDR1 is ENHRY and CDR2 is SYGVKD. CDR3 length: 15 amino acids. V lost 5 bases and J lost 5; bases outside the gene matches: 10. CDR3 sequence reads: CAISPAAGAEETQYF. The DNA of the CDR3 is TGTGCCATCAGTCCAGCAGCGGGGGCCGAGGAGACCCAGTACTTC.

About this clone: The sample carries other DNA sequences with the same CDR3. The genes are TRBV2 and TRBJ1-1; no firm D call. Trimming stripped 4 bases from V and 3 bases from J, with 3 bases between. CDR1 and CDR2 (germline): SNHLY, FYNNEI. The CDR3 spans 11 residues. The CDR3 loop is CASSGDTEAFF. Written as DNA, the CDR3 is TGTGCCAGCAGTGGAGACACTGAAGCTTTCTTT.

The V gene is TRBV7-9, the J gene TRBJ1-1; D may be TRBD1 (6 bases). The germline V gene has CDR1 SEHNR and CDR2 FQNEAQ (reference sequence). There are 16 residues in the CDR3. V lost 3 bases and J lost 3, with 17 bases in between. The CDR3 region is CASSLGRDIPDTEAFF. CDR3 DNA sequence: TGTGCCAGCAGCTTGGGTCGGGACATTCCCGACACTGAAGCTTTCTTT.

The chain has TRBV5-1 and TRBJ2-1, with 9 bases that match TRBD1. There are 15 residues in the CDR3. Per the germline V gene, CDR1 is SGHRS and CDR2 is YFSETQ. Trimming cost V 2 bases and J 8 bases; bases outside gene matches: 8. In nucleotides, the CDR3 is TGCGCCAGCAGCTTCCTGAGGGACAGGGAGTATGAGCAGTTCTTC. Its translation: CASSFLRDREYEQFF.

The chain links TRBV28 to TRBJ2-6; possibly TRBD2 for D (5 bases). The CDR3 runs 18 residues. Germline V gives CDR1 MDHEN, CDR2 SYDVKM. The V end was cut by 1 base, the J end by 0 bases, with 13 bases between. The DNA of the CDR3 is TGTGCCAGCAGTTTATTGCTAGCCCCAGACTCTGGGGCCAACGTCCTGACTTTC. Its protein product is CASSLLLAPDSGANVLTF.

This clone has only a few counts. V gene TRBV11-1 combines with J gene TRBJ2-5; D remains unclear. The germline V gene encodes CDR1 SGHAT and CDR2 FQDESV (reference sequence). With 2 bases removed from V and 5 bases from J, the gap between germline ends came to 3 bases. The CDR3 has 11 residues. The CDR3 sequence is CASSLKETQYF. CDR3 nucleotide sequence: TGTGCCAGCAGCTTAAAGGAGACCCAGTACTTC.

The rearrangement links TRBV2 to TRBJ1-5; 7 bases are shared with TRBD1. Germline V gene sequence: CDR1 SNHLY, CDR2 FYNNEI. The CDR3 runs to 17 residues. Losses at the gene ends were 4 bases for V and 1 base for J; bases not matched to a gene: 10. The CDR3 sequence is CASSGAAGGLSNQPQHF. The CDR3 nucleotides read TGTGCCAGCAGTGGGGCGGCAGGGGGACTAAGCAATCAGCCCCAGCATTTT.

This CDR3 is CASSLGAGGTQETQYF. CDR3 DNA sequence: TGTGCCAGCAGCTTGGGCGCAGGGGGCACCCAAGAGACCCAGTACTTC. The V and J genes are TRBV5-4 and TRBJ2-5; 8 nucleotides line up with TRBD1. Germline CDR1 is SGHNT and CDR2 is YYREEE (reference sequence). The CDR3 sequence is 16 residues long. J gave up 1 base and V 0 bases, and 5 bases lay outside the gene matches.

CDR3 nucleotides: TGCAGCGTTGAAGATCAACAACGGAGCTCCTACGAGCAGTACTTC. Translated: CSVEDQQRSSYEQYF. The chain links TRBV29-1 to TRBJ2-7; D ambiguous. V was clipped by 0 bases and J by 0 bases, with 12 bases between them. The CDR3 length is 15 residues. Germline CDR1 and CDR2: SQVTM and ANQGSEA.

This rearrangement joins TRBV9 to TRBJ1-1, with unresolved D. From germline, CDR1 is SGDLS and CDR2 YYNGEE. Trimming took off 0 bases at V and 3 bases at J, with 3 bases between the two ends. This CDR3 is built from 12 residues. The CDR3 coding sequence is TGTGCCAGCAGCGTAGAGGACACTGAAGCTTTCTTT. This translates into CASSVEDTEAFF.

The V gene is TRBV10-3, the J gene TRBJ1-1, with a weak D call TRBD1 (5 bases). The CDR3 covers 15 residues. Per germline, CDR1 ENHRY and CDR2 SYGVKD. V gave up 8 bases and J gave up 4 bases, with 20 bases separating them. The CDR3 loop is CAISPAGSEGTEAFF. The CDR3 DNA reads as TGTGCCATCTCCCCGGCAGGGTCCGAGGGCACTGAAGCTTTCTTT.

This chain joins TRBV4-2 and TRBJ2-5, with a possible D match to TRBD1 (5 bases). Trimming removed 0 bases from V and 3 bases from J, with 5 bases in between. The CDR3 sequence is 13 residues long. Germline CDR1 is LGHNA and CDR2 is YNFKEQ. The CDR3 nucleotides read TGTGCCAGCAGCCAAGACAGGGAAGAGACCCAGTACTTC. The encoded protein is CASSQDREETQYF.